This T cell receptor beta chain was recovered during a study of cytotoxic CD8 clonotypes in ibrutinib-treated CLL. Study background: Included were 11 relapsed/refractory and 15 treatment-naive patients, of whom roughly 17 were IGHV unmutated. On average, each sample had approximately 260,000 productive templates and more than 75,000 productive rearrangements. Study results and limitations: Public clonotypes occurred uncommonly; on treatment, they contracted or remained stable.

Measured with immunoSEQ multiplex PCR; TCRdb has only the in-frame clones, and not every one. The table includes over 75,000 clones, 78% detected once. Comment on this clone: Antigen unknown.

This specimen was PBMCs, taken after 12 months of ibrutinib treatment. This TCR came from a human donor with chronic lymphocytic leukemia.

This CDR3 is CASSSTQDQPQHF. Here the CDR3 DNA reads TGTGCCAGCAGTAGTACACAGGATCAGCCCCAGCATTTT. The rearrangement joins TRBV6-1 to TRBJ1-5; D is possibly TRBD1 (5 bases). Trimming cost V 5 bases and J 5 bases, with 10 bases left between them. Germline values: CDR1 MNHNS, CDR2 SASEGT. The CDR3 contains 13 residues.